One and the same sample provided the 25 T cell receptor beta chains below, sequenced in a study of blood T cell repertoires in COVID-19. Using immunoSEQ multiplex PCR, the repertoire was profiled, and TCRdb retains in-frame clones only, with some absent. The sample includes more than 150,000 clones, around 89% seen only once; the top ten take around 3%. Sequences were obtained from peripheral blood. These receptors originate from a man in his fifties or sixties with acute or convalescent COVID-19.

The V gene is TRBV3-1 (or the pseudogene TRBV3-2), the J gene TRBJ2-7; weak D call: TRBD1 (9 bases). CDR3 length equals 15 residues. The V end was cut by 4 bases, the J end by 2 bases, with 15 bases between. Germline CDR1 LGHDT, CDR2 YNNKEL (reference sequence). CDR3 loop: CASSLAGQGPYEQYF. For the CDR3, the DNA is TGTGCCAGCAGCCTAGCGGGACAGGGCCCCTACGAGCAGTACTTC.

The rearrangement links TRBV4-3 to TRBJ2-4, with D unresolved. Trimming took 8 bases from V and 0 from J, leaving 20 bases between them. CDR1 and CDR2 from the germline V gene are LGHNA and YSLEER. The CDR3 is 17 residues long. The CDR3: CASSLEVGRRAKNIQYF. CDR3 DNA: TGCGCCAGCTCCCTTGAGGTGGGTCGACGAGCCAAAAACATTCAGTACTTC.

The rearrangement uses TRBV5-1 and TRBJ2-4, with 10 positions matching TRBD1. Germline V gene data show CDR1 as SGHRS and CDR2 as YFSETQ. Losses at the gene ends were 4 bases for V and 0 bases for J; bases not matched to a gene: 4. The CDR3 has 16 amino acids. CDR3 sequence: CASSPGQGGAKNIQYF. The CDR3 region has the DNA TGCGCCAGCAGCCCTGGACAGGGGGGAGCCAAAAACATTCAGTACTTC.

This chain links TRBV2 with TRBJ1-3; 7 bases agree with TRBD1. This CDR3 spans 15 amino acids. The ends lost 7 bases at V and 4 bases at J; junction bases unmatched: 10. The germline gives CDR1 SNHLY, CDR2 FYNNEI. The CDR3 region is CASNPDRSKGNTIYF. The CDR3, as DNA: TGTGCCAGCAACCCGGACAGGTCTAAGGGAAACACCATATATTTT.

J is TRBJ1-1 and V is TRBV14, with D possibly TRBD1 on 6 matching bases. The CDR3 covers 13 residues. The V and J ends lost 4 bases and 0 bases respectively, with 6 bases between them. Germline CDR1 and CDR2: SGHDN and FVKESK. The CDR3 DNA is TGTGCCAGCAGCCGGGGGCTGAACACTGAAGCTTTCTTT. As protein: CASSRGLNTEAFF. Full variable domain (rest looked up from reference TRBV14 and TRBJ1-1): EAGVTQFPSHSVIEKGQTVTLRCDPISGHDNLYWYRRVMGKEIKFLLHFVKESKQDESGMPNNRFLAERTGGTYSTLKVQPAELEDSGVYFCASSRGLNTEAFFGQGTRLTVV.

The rearrangement links TRBV19 to TRBJ2-7; 7 bases map to TRBD1. This CDR3 is built from 16 residues. The trim removed 1 base at V and 1 base at J, leaving 7 bases unmatched. The germline CDR1 and CDR2 sequences are LNHDA and SQIVND (reference sequence). In nucleotides, the CDR3 is TGTGCCAGTAGTATAGGACAGGGTATGGGGTCCTACGAGCAGTACTTC. Encoded protein: CASSIGQGMGSYEQYF.

The chain has TRBV23-1 and TRBJ2-1, with TRBD2 matching 8 bases. TRBV23-1 is noted as an ORF with a role that remains uncertain. The CDR3 extends over 14 amino acids. With 2 bases clipped from V and 5 bases from J, the junction kept 2 bases outside the gene matches. CDR3 coding DNA: TGCGCCAGCAGTCAAGGCGGGGGGAACAATGAGCAGTTCTTC. It codes for CASSQGGGNNEQFF.

CDR3 nucleotide sequence: TGTGCCAGCAGTGAATATCAGGGGGGCAGCACAGATACGCAGTATTTT. Residues: CASSEYQGGSTDTQYF. This chain connects TRBV2 to TRBJ2-3; tentatively, D is TRBD1 (7 bases). Trimming left V 2 bases short and J 0 bases short, with 12 bases between. This CDR3 spans 16 amino acids. The V gene's germline CDR1 is SNHLY and CDR2 FYNNEI.

The chain employs TRBV5-4 and TRBJ1-2; D is undetermined. Trimming pared 6 bases from V and 6 bases from J, leaving 21 bases between. Germline CDR1 and CDR2: SGHNT and YYREEE (reference sequence). This CDR3 spans 15 amino acids. CDR3: CASTINKEGRHGYTF. The CDR3 DNA reads as TGTGCCAGCACCATAAACAAGGAGGGCCGTCATGGCTACACCTTC.

The chain is built from TRBV4-3 and TRBJ1-5; 9 bases are shared with TRBD1. The CDR3 totals 16 residues. Germline V lookup: CDR1 LGHNA, CDR2 YSLEER. V trimming: 3 bases; J trimming: 9 bases; junction bases outside the gene matches: 12. DNA of the CDR3: TGCGCCAGCAGCCAGGCCCTCGGACAGGGGAGCGCGCCCCAGCATTTT. It translates to CASSQALGQGSAPQHF.

J is TRBJ1-4 and V is TRBV11-2; D possibly corresponds to TRBD1 (5 bases). Germline loops: CDR1 SGHAT, CDR2 FQNNGV. This CDR3 comprises 15 residues. Trimming left V 4 bases short and J 3 bases short, with 12 bases between. The CDR3 nucleotides are TGTGCCAGCAGCTACGGGGGTGAGGCTAATGAAAAACTGTTTTTT. Its translation is CASSYGGEANEKLFF.

This clone has only a few counts. This chain links TRBV5-1 with TRBJ1-1, with D possibly matching TRBD1 (6 bases). With 4 bases removed from V and 1 base from J, the gap between germline ends came to 8 bases. Germline V CDR1 and CDR2: SGHRS, YFSETQ. This CDR3 has 13 residues. CDR3 amino acids: CASSLQGNTEAFF. Here the CDR3 DNA reads TGCGCCAGCAGCCTACAGGGGAACACTGAAGCTTTCTTT.

This sequence joins TRBV5-5 and TRBJ1-2; a weak D match, TRBD1 (5 bases). V lost 4 bases to trimming and J lost 0 bases, with 10 bases between them. The CDR3 length is 14 residues. CDR1 and CDR2 (germline): SGHKS, YYEKEE (reference sequence). The CDR3 reads CASSMTVTNYGYTF. CDR3 coding DNA: TGTGCCAGCAGCATGACAGTCACTAACTATGGCTACACCTTC.

The chain carries TRBV7-9 and TRBJ1-4; D might be TRBD1 (5 bases). Germline V gene sequence: CDR1 SEHNR, CDR2 FQNEAQ (reference sequence). Trimming pared 8 bases from V and 5 bases from J, leaving 15 bases between. The CDR3 totals 14 residues. This CDR3 reads CASGQGGVNEKLFF. The CDR3 DNA follows: TGTGCCAGCGGCCAGGGAGGTGTGAATGAAAAACTGTTTTTT. Combining the CDR3 with reference TRBV7-9 and TRBJ1-4 gives the whole variable domain DTGVSQNPRHKITKRGQNVTFRCDPISEHNRLYWYRQTLGQGPEFLTYFQNEAQLEKSRLLSDRFSAERPKGSFSTLEIQRTEQGDSAMYLCASGQGGVNEKLFFGSGTQLSVL.

This chain uses TRBV9 with TRBJ2-3; 7 bases line up with TRBD2. The CDR3 consists of 15 residues. The V gene end was trimmed by 1 base and the J gene end by 4 bases; junction bases not matched to a gene: 6. Germline loops: CDR1 SGDLS, CDR2 YYNGEE. The CDR3 sequence is CASSVWGGGADTQYF. The DNA for the CDR3 is TGTGCCAGCAGCGTATGGGGCGGGGGTGCAGATACGCAGTATTTT. The full variable domain, rest sourced from reference TRBV9 and TRBJ2-3, is DSGVTQTPKHLITATGQRVTLRCSPRSGDLSVYWYQQSLDQGLQFLIQYYNGEERAKGNILERFSAQQFPDLHSELNLSSLELGDSALYFCASSVWGGGADTQYFGPGTRLTVL.

The V and J genes are TRBV6-4 and TRBJ2-3; no clear D gene. V shed 2 bases and J shed 0 bases, with 9 bases lying between them. This CDR3 contains 15 residues. Per germline, CDR1 MRHNA and CDR2 SNTAGT. The chain's CDR3 is CASSDRVGSTDTQYF. The DNA for the CDR3 is TGTGCCAGCAGTGACCGGGTAGGAAGCACAGATACGCAGTATTTT.

Points on this clone: Mismatch with germline at one junction end may stem from a read error. The rearrangement links TRBV18 to TRBJ1-1; possible D gene TRBD1, 6 bases. The CDR3 has 15 amino acids. CDR1 is KGHSH, CDR2 LQKENI, per germline. The CDR3 loop reads CASSPDGTPNSEAFF. The CDR3 bases are TGTGCCAGCTCACCTGATGGGACACCGAACAGTGAAGCTTTCTTT.

The V gene is TRBV9, the J gene TRBJ2-3, with D perhaps matching TRBD2 (7 bases). CDR1 and CDR2 from the germline V gene are SGDLS and YYNGEE. The CDR3 runs to 15 residues. The germline V and J ends were trimmed by 2 bases and 6 bases, with 16 bases remaining between them. As DNA, the CDR3 is TGTGCCAGCAGCGTGAGGGGGACTATTCTGGATACGCAGTATTTT. It translates to CASSVRGTILDTQYF. Complete variable domain (other parts from reference TRBV9 and TRBJ2-3): DSGVTQTPKHLITATGQRVTLRCSPRSGDLSVYWYQQSLDQGLQFLIQYYNGEERAKGNILERFSAQQFPDLHSELNLSSLELGDSALYFCASSVRGTILDTQYFGPGTRLTVL.

This clone occurred a few times. This rearrangement joins TRBV15 to TRBJ1-3; D is unresolved. This CDR3 is built from 16 residues. Germline V CDR1 and CDR2: LNHNV, YYDKDF (reference sequence). V lost 2 bases to trimming and J lost 0 bases, with 11 bases between them. For the CDR3, the DNA is TGTGCCACCAGCAGATCCCAGTCCCCCTCTGGAAACACCATATATTTT. Translating it yields CATSRSQSPSGNTIYF.

The CDR3 sequence: CASSLGPPAGMVNTQYF. CDR3 DNA: TGTGCCAGCAGCTTAGGGCCCCCGGCGGGGATGGTAAATACGCAGTATTTT. This chain links TRBV7-6 with TRBJ2-3, with D possibly matching TRBD2 (6 bases). Germline V gene lookup returns CDR1 SGHVS and CDR2 FNYEAQ. The CDR3 is 17 residues long. Trimming stripped 1 base from V and 7 bases from J, with 21 bases between.

This chain connects TRBV27 to TRBJ2-3; TRBD1 matches at 7 bases. CDR3 size: 14 residues. Germline CDR1 MNHEY, CDR2 SMNVEV (reference sequence). V lost 7 bases to trimming and J lost 2 bases; unmatched junction nucleotides: 6. DNA for the CDR3: TGTGCCAGCAACCGTGACAGGGTCACAGATACGCAGTATTTT. Translation gives CASNRDRVTDTQYF.

This clone was found once. The V gene is TRBV6-5, the J gene TRBJ2-3, with 8 bases matching TRBD2. This CDR3 contains 16 residues. With V trimmed by 1 base and J by 1 base, 4 bases remained unmatched. Per the germline V gene, CDR1 is MNHEY and CDR2 is SVGAGI. The CDR3 sequence is CASSYLAGFRTDTQYF. The DNA for the CDR3 is TGTGCCAGCAGTTACTTAGCGGGGTTCCGCACAGATACGCAGTATTTT.

The J gene is TRBJ2-1, the V gene TRBV9; no firm D call. Looked up from germline, CDR1 is SGDLS and CDR2 is YYNGEE. V shed 1 base and J shed 8 bases, with 13 bases lying between them. The CDR3 runs 14 residues. CDR3 region: CASSVFSASDEQFF. CDR3 bases: TGTGCCAGCAGCGTATTTTCGGCTAGTGATGAGCAGTTCTTC.

The rearrangement links TRBV27 to TRBJ2-3, with 8 bases aligning to TRBD1. CDR3 size: 14 residues. The V segment lost 5 bases and the J segment 3 bases; nucleotides outside the gene matches: 4. CDR1 and CDR2 from the germline V gene are MNHEY and SMNVEV (reference sequence). The CDR3 spells CASSIQGVTDTQYF. For the CDR3, the DNA is TGTGCCAGCAGTATACAGGGGGTGACAGATACGCAGTATTTT.

The chain carries TRBV4-2 and TRBJ1-4; 7 bases are shared with TRBD1. This CDR3 is built from 15 residues. V lost 4 bases and J lost 8; bases outside the gene matches: 10. CDR1 and CDR2 (germline): LGHNA, YNFKEQ. CDR3 protein: CASSPKTGPEEKLFF. The CDR3 coding sequence is TGTGCCAGCAGCCCGAAGACAGGGCCGGAGGAAAAACTGTTTTTT.